This TCR beta chain was obtained from a study of robustness of blood B and T cell sequencing (dated by TCRdb to between 2017 and 2018). In the study overall: The goal of the study was to find out how much peripheral blood is required to reliably describe the TCRbeta and IgG repertoires of an individual. In each of the 9 to 10 independently drawn blood samples, both the TCRbeta and the IgG repertoires were quantified. As technical replicates, two replicate TCRbeta cDNA libraries were made from one shared RNA pool taken from a single 10 ml draw.

TCRbeta repertoires were quantified from mRNA rather than genomic DNA, which captures expressed receptors. Leukocytes from the buffy coat were collected into Trizol, and RNA was extracted using the Direct-zol RNA MiniPrep Plus kit with no cell sorting. EDTA blood tubes were centrifuged immediately at 4°C to separate plasma, buffy coat and red blood cells. Broader findings and caveats from the paper: The 1,000 most abundant TCRbeta clonotypes from the pooled draws were detected in every single 10 ml sample. Evidence of cross-contamination, likely caused by batch processing, was seen in one pair of TCRbeta libraries, and the UMI-sequence pairs shared between the two libraries were removed. Because EDTA tubes had to be fractionated immediately, the use of EDTA tubes in multi-site collections was limited. When 3 or 4 tubes (about 27-45 ml blood) were combined, saturation was approached in coverage of the top 10,000 TCRbeta clonotypes. When technical replicate libraries were compared, less than 95% of the top 10,000 TCRbeta clonotypes in one library also turned up in the other. A full plateau was not reached by TCRbeta rarefaction curves, suggesting under-sequencing or many low-abundance clonotypes. No improvement in the overlap of rare TCRbeta clonotypes was observed when tubes were pooled, implying that much larger blood volumes would be needed for rare TCRbeta clonotypes to be captured.

On this clonotype: Its antigen is still unknown. No base quality information exists; no much larger clone differs at one position.

From the cysteine up to the phenylalanine, the CDR3 has a length of 14 residues. Just the 42-base CDR3 DNA is kept, in frame starting at base 1. V trim: 4 bases; J trim: 6 bases; unmatched bases: 6. The germline V gene encodes CDR1 SGHRS and CDR2 YFSETQ. Library method: PCR. The instrument was an Illumina MiSeq. cDNA was made using SMARTScribe reverse transcriptase and a 5' template-switch oligo that added a universal priming site. The template-switch oligo carried a 12-nucleotide random unique molecular identifier (UMI) that tagged each cDNA molecule. During reverse transcription, chain-specific reverse primers targeted TCRbeta transcripts. Residual template-switch adapters were removed by uracil DNA glycosylase treatment, and cDNA was purified using a Qiagen MinElute kit. For the first PCR, KAPA HiFi HotStart ReadyMix was used for 20 to 25 cycles, with amplification split across four 50 ul reactions containing step-out primers. Before further amplification, first-round PCR products were gel-purified. Illumina Nextera adapters were added in a second approximately 8-cycle PCR, after which libraries were purified and pooled. For each TCRbeta molecule, the UMI barcode was captured by a 50-nucleotide 5' read. The original pipeline was this. Reads were grouped by UMI into consensus reads using the MIGEC toolkit. PEAR was used to merge forward and reverse consensus reads into final reads. A custom decontamination script removed identical UMI-sequence pairs shared across libraries, treating them as cross-sample contamination. MIGMAP, a wrapper around IgBLAST, was used for V(D)J assignment and CDR3 extraction. A TCR clonotype was defined as sharing the same V gene, J gene and CDR3 amino acid sequence, and CDR1 and CDR2 were not sequenced. TCRdb handled the public reads itself, with Q25 trimming in fastp and clone calling in MiXCR, and kept productive beta chains. Rows with a matching CDR3 protein are joined into one entry that keeps the most common DNA and genes. TCRdb, not the authors, supplied the V and J calls. The table for this sample lists 1,500 to 2,000 distinct CDR3 sequences; about half of them were counted only once. Of the sample, more than 30% is held by the ten largest clones.

Sample: peripheral blood. The sequence was collected from a human donor in good health. The sequence is built from TRBV5-1 and TRBJ2-7, and 11 junctional nucleotides match TRBD2. CDR3 region: CASSLTSGASEQYF. In nucleotides, the sequence is TGCGCCAGCAGCCTGACTAGCGGGGCTTCCGAGCAGTACTTC.